The 26 T cell receptor beta chains presented below share a single source sample, sequenced in a study of breast tumors, draining lymph nodes, adjacent tissues. The lymph nodes were axillary draining lymph nodes from breast cancer patients. TCRdb fed the multiplex PCR reads into MiXCR, producing one record per CDR3 protein. The data hold 150,000 to 200,000 distinct CDR3 sequences, with around a third observed a single time. What was sequenced was axillary lymph node tissue. These receptor sequences come from a female donor with breast cancer. Some clones in this sample may be carry-over from other donors' samples.

The genes are TRBV10-3 and TRBJ2-2; possibly TRBD2 for D (5 bases). CDR3 size: 14 residues. Looked up from germline, CDR1 is ENHRY and CDR2 is SYGVKD. The germline V and J ends were trimmed by 7 bases and 3 bases, with 12 bases remaining between them. The CDR3 here is CAIKGSADTGELFF. DNA for the CDR3: TGTGCCATCAAGGGTAGCGCGGACACCGGGGAGCTGTTTTTT.

This clonotype was observed many times. CDR3 region: CASDSRIKTGELFF. The CDR3 DNA is TGTGCCAGCGACTCTCGGATAAAAACGGGGGAGCTGTTTTTT. The J gene is TRBJ2-2, the V gene TRBV19; D gene unclear. V was trimmed by 9 bases and J by 8 bases, leaving 19 bases between them. This CDR3 has 14 residues. Germline assignment: CDR1 LNHDA and CDR2 SQIVND (reference sequence).

This clonotype was counted many times. The chain recombines TRBV30 with TRBJ1-2; 7 nucleotides match TRBD1. CDR1 and CDR2 from the germline V gene are GTSNPN and SVGIG (reference sequence). The J segment lost 4 bases and the V segment lost 0 bases, leaving 2 bases of the junction unmatched. The CDR3 length is 13 residues. The CDR3 sequence: CAWSVGTVYGYTF. In DNA form, the CDR3 reads TGTGCCTGGAGTGTCGGGACAGTCTATGGCTACACCTTC.

This clonotype was counted ten times or more. The chain is built from TRBV5-4 and TRBJ1-4; TRBD1 aligns across 9 bases. Germline CDR1 and CDR2: SGHNT and YYREEE (reference sequence). The V and J ends lost 2 bases and 7 bases, in that order; junction bases with no gene match: 6. The CDR3 is made up of 15 amino acids. The CDR3 region is CASSFTGGLGEKLFF. The DNA for the CDR3 is TGTGCCAGCAGCTTCACAGGGGGCTTAGGTGAAAAACTGTTTTTT.

V is TRBV7-2 and J is TRBJ2-5, with 10 bases identical to TRBD1. Germline V lookup: CDR1 SGHTA, CDR2 FQGNSA. The CDR3 totals 16 residues. The trim removed 5 bases at V and 5 bases at J, leaving 11 bases unmatched. CDR3 in DNA: TGTGCCAGCAGCCTCTGGACAGGGGGAGTTAGGGAGACCCAGTACTTC. It encodes CASSLWTGGVRETQYF. Full variable domain (outside the CDR3, taken from reference TRBV7-2 and TRBJ2-5): GAGVSQSPSNKVTEKGKDVELRCDPISGHTALYWYRQSLGQGLEFLIYFQGNSAPDKSGLPSDRFSAERTGGSVSTLTIQRTQQEDSAVYLCASSLWTGGVRETQYFGPGTRLLVL.

The genes are TRBV24-1 and TRBJ2-5; 8 bases match TRBD2. The J segment lost 5 bases and the V segment lost 2 bases, leaving 9 bases of the junction unmatched. The length of the CDR3 is 16 residues. In germline, CDR1 is KGHDR, CDR2 SFDVKD. The CDR3 spells CATSDWSGGPLETQYF. The CDR3 DNA reads as TGTGCCACCAGTGATTGGTCGGGGGGGCCGTTGGAGACCCAGTACTTC.

In regard to this clonotype: This could be a read error, since a much larger clone is one nucleotide away. As DNA, the CDR3 is TGCAGTGCCACAGGGGTGTTGGGCAATCCGCCCCAGCATTTT. Its protein is CSATGVLGNPPQHF. The chain has TRBV20-1 and TRBJ1-5, with 7 bases aligning to TRBD1. CDR1 is DFQATT, CDR2 SNEGSKA, per germline (reference sequence). The CDR3 totals 14 residues.

This clonotype was seen a few times. At one of its ends the junction is not consistent with the germline gene, which may arise from a read error. The chain has TRBV20-1 and TRBJ2-1; D not certain. Germline loops: CDR1 DFQATT, CDR2 SNEGSKA (reference sequence). The CDR3 has 13 amino acids. Here the CDR3 reads CSAKGRIYNAQFF. The CDR3 nucleotides are TGCAGTGCCAAAGGACGGATATACAATGCGCAGTTCTTC.

Concerning this clonotype itself: The junction departs from the called germline gene at one end, perhaps through a read error. This chain uses TRBV7-8 with TRBJ2-5; 9 nucleotides line up with TRBD1. The CDR3 extends over 15 amino acids. Germline assignment: CDR1 SGHVS and CDR2 FQNEAQ. CDR3 DNA sequence: TGTGCCAGCAGCTTAGGACAGGGGGAAACAGATACGCAGCACTTC. Its translation: CASSLGQGETDTQHF.

Of note for this clonotype: This may arise from a read error, as a much more abundant clone is one base away. The CDR3, as DNA: TGTCCCAGCAGCTCCCGGGGCCTTAACTATGGCTACACCTTC. Translated, it gives CPSSSRGLNYGYTF. The chain recombines TRBV3-1 with TRBJ1-2, with D tentatively TRBD1 (5 bases). This CDR3 has 14 residues. Germline V gene lookup returns CDR1 LGHDT and CDR2 YNNKEL (reference sequence).

This clonotype came up many times. CDR3 amino acids: CATSRDSGGETGELFF. DNA of the CDR3: TGTGCCACCAGCAGAGATTCGGGGGGTGAAACCGGGGAGCTGTTTTTT. The chain joins TRBV15 to TRBJ2-2; 7 bases align to TRBD2. The CDR3 consists of 16 residues. In germline, CDR1 is LNHNV, CDR2 YYDKDF (reference sequence). Trimming at V came to 0 bases and at J to 5 bases, leaving 6 bases not matched to a gene.

This clonotype has a handful of counts. A much bigger clone sits one base away, suggesting this may be a read error. The chain joins TRBV20-1 to TRBJ2-1; 8 nucleotides align to TRBD2. The germline CDR1 and CDR2 sequences are DFQATT and SNEGSKA (reference sequence). The CDR3 loop spans 14 amino acids. The CDR3 sequence is CSASRLAHYTEQFF. Written as DNA, the CDR3 is TGCAGTGCTAGTCGACTAGCGCATTACACTGAGCAGTTCTTC.

The V and J genes are TRBV6-5 and TRBJ2-7, with 12 bases lining up with TRBD2. Germline assignment: CDR1 MNHEY and CDR2 SVGAGI. Losses at the gene ends were 5 bases for V and 7 bases for J; bases not matched to a gene: 3. The CDR3 has 13 amino acids. This CDR3 reads CASSPGLAGEQYF. DNA for the CDR3: TGTGCCAGCAGTCCGGGACTAGCGGGTGAGCAGTACTTC.

This clonotype was recorded at least ten times. V usage is TRBV5-8 and J usage is TRBJ2-7; the D is unclear. Germline-derived CDR1 and CDR2 are SGHTS and YDEGEE. V lost 3 bases and J lost 1, with 11 bases in between. The CDR3 is 14 residues long. CDR3 residues: CASSSGPESYEQYF. CDR3 nucleotides: TGTGCCAGCAGCTCAGGACCTGAATCCTACGAGCAGTACTTC.

The rearrangement uses TRBV7-9 and TRBJ2-7, with 8 bases matching TRBD2. The germline V gene has CDR1 SEHNR and CDR2 FQNEAQ (reference sequence). After removal of 5 bases from V and 2 bases from J, the junction contained 11 bases not matched to a gene. This CDR3 has 16 amino acids. The chain's CDR3 is CASSPTTSGSPYEQYF. CDR3 in DNA: TGTGCCAGCAGCCCCACAACTAGCGGAAGCCCCTACGAGCAGTACTTC. Complete variable domain (other parts from reference TRBV7-9 and TRBJ2-7): DTGVSQNPRHKITKRGQNVTFRCDPISEHNRLYWYRQTLGQGPEFLTYFQNEAQLEKSRLLSDRFSAERPKGSFSTLEIQRTEQGDSAMYLCASSPTTSGSPYEQYFGPGTRLTVT.

This clonotype was counted ten times or more. The V call is TRBV11-1, the J call TRBJ2-7; D call uncertain. Germline V gives CDR1 SGHAT, CDR2 FQDESV (reference sequence). CDR3 length: 16 amino acids. The V end lost 5 bases, the J end lost 0 bases, and 17 bases lay between the germline ends. The CDR3 region is CASSPLNSKISYEQYF. The CDR3 nucleotides are TGTGCCAGCAGCCCGCTTAACAGTAAGATCTCCTACGAGCAGTACTTC.

The J gene is TRBJ2-7, the V gene TRBV27; TRBD1 matches at 9 bases. With V trimmed by 6 bases and J by 2 bases, 5 bases remained unmatched. The CDR3 spans 14 residues. Per the germline V gene, CDR1 is MNHEY and CDR2 is SMNVEV (reference sequence). CDR3 protein: CASRLDRGTYEQYF. The CDR3 coding sequence is TGTGCCAGCAGACTGGACAGGGGAACCTACGAGCAGTACTTC.

A remark on this clonotype: A clone one base away is much larger, so this may be a read error. The chain carries TRBV9 and TRBJ2-3; TRBD2 aligns across 8 bases. V was clipped by 0 bases and J by 2 bases; unmatched bases: 8. In germline, CDR1 is SGDLS, CDR2 YYNGEE. This CDR3 comprises 17 residues. The CDR3 protein is CASSVDAGGDHTDTQYF. CDR3 sequence (DNA): TGTGCCAGCAGCGTAGATGCGGGGGGCGACCACACAGATACGCAGTATTTT. The whole variable domain, filled in from reference TRBV9 and TRBJ2-3, reads DSGVTQTPKHLITATGQRVTLRCSPRSGDLSVYWYQQSLDQGLQFLIQYYNGEERAKGNILERFSAQQFPDLHSELNLSSLELGDSALYFCASSVDAGGDHTDTQYFGPGTRLTVL.

The chain couples TRBV27 to TRBJ2-3; D gene unclear. The CDR3 is 14 residues long. The germline V gene encodes CDR1 MNHEY and CDR2 SMNVEV (reference sequence). V was shortened by 2 bases and J by 2 bases, with 8 bases between the two germline ends. CDR3 in amino acids: CASSLMGNTDTQYF. CDR3 nucleotides: TGTGCCAGCAGTTTAATGGGGAACACAGATACGCAGTATTTT.

The chain joins TRBV10-3 to TRBJ1-6; 10 positions match TRBD1. J lost 8 bases, V lost 6 bases, and 10 bases had no gene match. Per germline, CDR1 ENHRY and CDR2 SYGVKD. The CDR3 runs 16 residues. Written as DNA, the CDR3 is TGTGCCATCAGCTTGGACCGGACAGGGGGACATTCACCCCTCCACTTT. Its protein product is CAISLDRTGGHSPLHF.

Notes on this clonotype: Relative to the germline gene, one junction end is altered; a read error may explain this. The rearrangement joins TRBV3-1 to TRBJ2-6; D may match TRBD1 or TRBD2 (5 bases each). The CDR3 spans 17 residues. The germline gives CDR1 LGHDT, CDR2 YNNKEL (reference sequence). The CDR3 protein is CASGQWGRSSGANVLTF. CDR3 in DNA: TGTGCCAGCGGCCAATGGGGGAGAAGCTCTGGGGCCAACGTCCTGACTTTC.

This clonotype appeared many times. V and J are TRBV27 and TRBJ2-7; 7 positions match TRBD2. The germline CDR1 and CDR2 sequences are MNHEY and SMNVEV (reference sequence). CDR3 length: 15 amino acids. J was trimmed by 0 bases and V by 5 bases; bases with no gene match: 7. CDR3: CASSQRLASSYEQYF. CDR3 in DNA: TGTGCCAGCAGTCAAAGACTAGCTAGCTCCTACGAGCAGTACTTC.

This clonotype occurred many times. The chain recombines TRBV19 with TRBJ1-6; D unclear. Per germline, CDR1 LNHDA and CDR2 SQIVND (reference sequence). The ends were cut back, 1 base at V and 4 bases at J, with 11 bases in the middle. This CDR3 has 16 residues. The CDR3 protein is CASSIVAPGYNSPLHF. The CDR3 DNA reads as TGTGCCAGTAGTATAGTGGCACCGGGATATAATTCACCCCTCCACTTT.

This clonotype appeared many times. V gene TRBV5-1 combines with J gene TRBJ1-3, with TRBD1 matching over 8 bases. Trimming removed 0 bases from V and 6 bases from J; junction bases left unmatched: 5. Germline CDR1 SGHRS, CDR2 YFSETQ. The CDR3 covers 15 residues. The CDR3 loop reads CASSLGTGSENTIYF. The CDR3 DNA reads TGCGCCAGCAGCTTGGGGACAGGGAGTGAAAACACCATATATTTT.

This clonotype has ten or more counts. The V call is TRBV30, the J call TRBJ1-2; possibly TRBD1 for D (5 bases). The CDR3 has 13 amino acids. V shed 1 base and J shed 4 bases, with 10 bases lying between them. CDR1 is GTSNPN and CDR2 is SVGIG in the germline V gene (reference sequence). CDR3 nucleotide sequence: TGTGCCTGGAGTGATGAGGGGATCTATGGCTACACCTTC. Translated, it gives CAWSDEGIYGYTF.

This clonotype appeared a few times. The chain combines TRBV6-4 with TRBJ2-7; TRBD1 agrees at 7 bases. The end of the DNA is better explained by TRBJ2-1, so the J call may be wrong. Germline-derived CDR1 and CDR2 are MRHNA and SNTAGT. The length of the CDR3 is 15 residues. The CDR3 here is CASSQGQEKYNEQFF. CDR3 nucleotide sequence: TGTGCCAGCAGTCAAGGACAGGAGAAATACAATGAGCAGTTCTTC.